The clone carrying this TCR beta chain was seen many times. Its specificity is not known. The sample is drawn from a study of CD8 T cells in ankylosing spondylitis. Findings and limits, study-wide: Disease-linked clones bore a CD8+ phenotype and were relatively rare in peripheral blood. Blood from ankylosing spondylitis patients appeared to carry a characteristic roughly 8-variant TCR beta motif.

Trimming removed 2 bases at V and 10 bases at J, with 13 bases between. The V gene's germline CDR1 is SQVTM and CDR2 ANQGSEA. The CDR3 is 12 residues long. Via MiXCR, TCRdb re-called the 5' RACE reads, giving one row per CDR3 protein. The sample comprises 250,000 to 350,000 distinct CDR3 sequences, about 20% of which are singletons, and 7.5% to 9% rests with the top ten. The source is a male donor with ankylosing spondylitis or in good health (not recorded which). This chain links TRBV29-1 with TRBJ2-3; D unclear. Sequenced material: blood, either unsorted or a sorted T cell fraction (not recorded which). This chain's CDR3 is CSVEYGTKPQYF. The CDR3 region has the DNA TGCAGCGTTGAATACGGAACCAAACCGCAGTATTTT.